The rows below give T cell receptor beta chains drawn from one sample of a study of T cell changes during pregnancy in multiple sclerosis. Libraries were prepared by immunoSEQ multiplex PCR; TCRdb keeps only in-frame clonotypes and omits some of them. This repertoire shows about 120,000 clones, 90% to 95% found once; its top ten account for 1.5%. The specimen was peripheral blood, collected in the third trimester of pregnancy. The receptors come from a female donor with multiple sclerosis, enrolled in a pregnancy study. CDR3s leave out the opening cysteine and the closing phenylalanine or tryptophan. A D gene is named only where the DNA matches it firmly.

j_gene,len,v_gene,d_gene,CDR3aa
TRBJ1-1,12,TRBV5-6,NA,ASSKTARDTEAF
TRBJ2-1,14,TRBV27,TRBD2,ASRHQRELSLHEQF
TRBJ2-7,12,TRBV7-3,TRBD2,ASSLNGGAGEQY
TRBJ2-7,11,TRBV9,TRBD1,ASSSYRGHEQY
TRBJ1-2,12,TRBV14,NA,ASSQDPGNYGYT
TRBJ2-7,13,TRBV7-2,TRBD1,ASSSSSRDSHEQY
TRBJ1-2,12,TRBV19,TRBD1,ASSSDRGNYGYT
TRBJ1-1,15,TRBV5-4,TRBD1,ASSSGDSRIFGTEAF
TRBJ2-3,14,TRBV2,NA,ASSAGHQTGTDTQY
TRBJ1-2,12,TRBV11-2,NA,ASSLVPGTYGYT
TRBJ2-1,12,TRBV2,TRBD2,ASNGLAGGREQF
TRBJ1-2,12,TRBV11-2,NA,ASSSRRVNYGYT
TRBJ2-7,12,TRBV7-2,NA,ASSLVQGHYEQY
TRBJ1-1,14,TRBV15,NA,ATSRDMAGMNTEAF
TRBJ2-7,12,TRBV2,TRBD2,ASKTSGSQGEQY
TRBJ1-5,13,TRBV5-8,TRBD1,ASSPQGQGFQPQH
TRBJ2-7,13,TRBV6-6,TRBD1,ASYQTGTGKHEQY
TRBJ1-1,13,TRBV7-8,NA,ASSFLQGENTEAF
TRBJ1-5,15,TRBV28,TRBD1,ASSSNRGGISNQPQH
TRBJ2-7,14,TRBV5-6,TRBD1,ASSPAPGQGVYEQY
TRBJ1-1,14,TRBV9,TRBD1,ASSIGQGALNTEAF
TRBJ2-1,15,TRBV5-1,NA,ASSLGLEIPSYNEQF
TRBJ2-2,14,TRBV5-1,NA,ASSLRRQYNTGELF
TRBJ1-1,10,TRBV2,TRBD1,ASTLPRGPAF
TRBJ2-7,11,TRBV6-5,NA,ASSPAGSYEQY
TRBJ2-3,14,TRBV27,TRBD1,ASSLSGGRGTDTQY
TRBJ1-3,10,TRBV29-1,TRBD1,SGGTAGNTIY